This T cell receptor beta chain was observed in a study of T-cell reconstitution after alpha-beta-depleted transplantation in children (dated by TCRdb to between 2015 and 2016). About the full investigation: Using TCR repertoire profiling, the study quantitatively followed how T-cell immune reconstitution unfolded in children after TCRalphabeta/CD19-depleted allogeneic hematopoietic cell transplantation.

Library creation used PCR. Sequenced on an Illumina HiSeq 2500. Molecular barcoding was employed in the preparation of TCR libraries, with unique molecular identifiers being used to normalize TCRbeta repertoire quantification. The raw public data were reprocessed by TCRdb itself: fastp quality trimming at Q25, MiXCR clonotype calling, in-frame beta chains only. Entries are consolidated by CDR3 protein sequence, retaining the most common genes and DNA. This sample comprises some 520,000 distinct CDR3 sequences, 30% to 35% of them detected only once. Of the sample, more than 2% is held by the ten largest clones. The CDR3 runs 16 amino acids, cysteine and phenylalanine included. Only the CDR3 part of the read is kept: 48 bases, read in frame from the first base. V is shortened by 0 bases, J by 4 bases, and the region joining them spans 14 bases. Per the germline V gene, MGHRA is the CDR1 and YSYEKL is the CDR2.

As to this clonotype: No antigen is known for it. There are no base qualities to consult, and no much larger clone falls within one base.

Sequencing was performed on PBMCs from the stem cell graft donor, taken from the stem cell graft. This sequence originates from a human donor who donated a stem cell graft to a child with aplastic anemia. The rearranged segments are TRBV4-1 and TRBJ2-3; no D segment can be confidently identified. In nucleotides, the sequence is TGCGCCAGCAGCCAAGACCAAGTAGATCGGTCAGATACGCAGTATTTT. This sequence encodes CASSQDQVDRSDTQYF.